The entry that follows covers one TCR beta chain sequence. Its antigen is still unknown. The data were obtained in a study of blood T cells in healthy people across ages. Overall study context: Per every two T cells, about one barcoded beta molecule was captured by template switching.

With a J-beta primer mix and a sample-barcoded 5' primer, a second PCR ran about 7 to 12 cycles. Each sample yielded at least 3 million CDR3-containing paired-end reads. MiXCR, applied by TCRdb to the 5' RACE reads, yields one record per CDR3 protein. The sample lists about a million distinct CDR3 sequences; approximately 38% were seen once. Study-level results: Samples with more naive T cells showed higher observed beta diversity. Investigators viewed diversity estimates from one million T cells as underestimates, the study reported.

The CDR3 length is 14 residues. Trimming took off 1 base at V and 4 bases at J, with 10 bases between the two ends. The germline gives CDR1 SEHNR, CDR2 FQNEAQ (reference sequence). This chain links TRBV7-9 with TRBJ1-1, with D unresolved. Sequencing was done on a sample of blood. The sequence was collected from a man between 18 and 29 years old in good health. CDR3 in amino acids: CASSLVSGATEAFF. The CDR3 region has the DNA TGTGCCAGCAGCTTAGTATCCGGAGCCACTGAAGCTTTCTTT.